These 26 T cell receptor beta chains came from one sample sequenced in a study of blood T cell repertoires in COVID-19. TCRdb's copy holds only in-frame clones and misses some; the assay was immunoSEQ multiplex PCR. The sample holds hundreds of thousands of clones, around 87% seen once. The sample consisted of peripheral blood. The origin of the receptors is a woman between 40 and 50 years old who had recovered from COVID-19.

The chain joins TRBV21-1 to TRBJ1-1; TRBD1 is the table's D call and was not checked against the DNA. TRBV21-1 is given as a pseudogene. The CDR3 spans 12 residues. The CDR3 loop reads CASTQMNTEAFF. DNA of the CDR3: TGTGCCAGCACCCAAATGAACACTGAAGCTTTCTTT.

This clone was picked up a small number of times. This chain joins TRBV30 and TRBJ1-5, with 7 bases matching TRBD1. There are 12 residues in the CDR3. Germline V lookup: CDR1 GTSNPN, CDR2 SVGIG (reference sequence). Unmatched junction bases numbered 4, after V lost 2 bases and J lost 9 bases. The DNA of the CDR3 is TGTGCCTGGAGTAAGCCAGGGGGGCCCCAGCATTTT. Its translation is CAWSKPGGPQHF.

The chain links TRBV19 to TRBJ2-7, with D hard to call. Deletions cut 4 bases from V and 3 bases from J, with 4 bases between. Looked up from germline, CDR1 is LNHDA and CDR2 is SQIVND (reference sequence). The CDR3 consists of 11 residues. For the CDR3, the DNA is TGTGCCAGTAGTACCTACTACGAGCAGTACTTC. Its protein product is CASSTYYEQYF.

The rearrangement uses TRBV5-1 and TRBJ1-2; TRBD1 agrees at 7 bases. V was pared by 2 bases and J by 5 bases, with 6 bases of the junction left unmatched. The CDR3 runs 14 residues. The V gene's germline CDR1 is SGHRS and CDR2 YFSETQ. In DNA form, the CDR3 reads TGCGCCAGCAGCTTCACAGGGGCTGTATATGGCTACACCTTC. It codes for CASSFTGAVYGYTF.

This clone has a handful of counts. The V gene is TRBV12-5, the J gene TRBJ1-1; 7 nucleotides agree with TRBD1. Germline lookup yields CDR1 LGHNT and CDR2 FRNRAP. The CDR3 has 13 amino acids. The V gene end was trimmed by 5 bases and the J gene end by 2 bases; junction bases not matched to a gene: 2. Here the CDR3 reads CASGGDSNTEAFF. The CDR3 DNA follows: TGTGCTAGTGGTGGGGACAGTAACACTGAAGCTTTCTTT. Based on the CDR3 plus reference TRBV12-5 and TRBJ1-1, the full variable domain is DARVTQTPRHKVTEMGQEVTMRCQPILGHNTVFWYRQTMMQGLELLAYFRNRAPLDDSGMPKDRFSAEMPDATLATLKIQPSEPRDSAVYFCASGGDSNTEAFFGQGTRLTVV.

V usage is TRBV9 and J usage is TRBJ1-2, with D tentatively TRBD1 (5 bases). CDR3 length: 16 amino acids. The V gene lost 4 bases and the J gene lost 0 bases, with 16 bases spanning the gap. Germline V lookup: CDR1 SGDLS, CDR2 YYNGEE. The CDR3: CASSPPRGDPNYGYTF. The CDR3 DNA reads TGTGCCAGCAGCCCCCCAAGGGGCGATCCTAACTATGGCTACACCTTC.

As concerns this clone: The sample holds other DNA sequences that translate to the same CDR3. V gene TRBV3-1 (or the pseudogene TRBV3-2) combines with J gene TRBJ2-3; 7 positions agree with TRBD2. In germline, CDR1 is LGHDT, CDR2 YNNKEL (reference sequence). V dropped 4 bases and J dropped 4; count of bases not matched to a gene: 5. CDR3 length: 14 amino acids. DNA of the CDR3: TGTGCCAGCAGCCTCAGACTAGCAGCAGATACGCAGTATTTT. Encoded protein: CASSLRLAADTQYF.

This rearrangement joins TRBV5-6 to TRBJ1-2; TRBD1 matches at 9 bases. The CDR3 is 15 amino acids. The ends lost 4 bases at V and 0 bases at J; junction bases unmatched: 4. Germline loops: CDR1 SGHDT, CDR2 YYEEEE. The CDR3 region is CASSPWDRANYGYTF. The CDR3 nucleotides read TGTGCCAGCAGCCCATGGGACAGGGCTAACTATGGCTACACCTTC.

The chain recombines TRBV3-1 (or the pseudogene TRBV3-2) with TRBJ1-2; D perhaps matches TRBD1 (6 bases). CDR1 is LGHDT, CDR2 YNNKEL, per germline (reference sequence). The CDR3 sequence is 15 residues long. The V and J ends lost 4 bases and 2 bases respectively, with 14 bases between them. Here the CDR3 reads CASSPSGRGNYGYTF. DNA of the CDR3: TGTGCCAGCAGCCCCTCGGGAAGGGGGAACTATGGCTACACCTTC.

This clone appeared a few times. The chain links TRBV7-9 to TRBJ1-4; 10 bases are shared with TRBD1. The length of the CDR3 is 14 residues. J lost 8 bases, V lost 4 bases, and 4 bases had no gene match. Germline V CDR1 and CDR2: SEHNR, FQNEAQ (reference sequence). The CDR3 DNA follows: TGTGCCAGCAGCTCAGGGACAGGGGAGGAAAAACTGTTTTTT. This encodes CASSSGTGEEKLFF.

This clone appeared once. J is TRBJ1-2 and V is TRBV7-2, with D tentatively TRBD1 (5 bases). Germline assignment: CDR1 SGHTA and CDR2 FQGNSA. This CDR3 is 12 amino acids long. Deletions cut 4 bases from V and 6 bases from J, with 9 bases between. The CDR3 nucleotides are TGTGCCAGCAGCTATCCAGGGCATGGCTACACCTTC. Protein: CASSYPGHGYTF.

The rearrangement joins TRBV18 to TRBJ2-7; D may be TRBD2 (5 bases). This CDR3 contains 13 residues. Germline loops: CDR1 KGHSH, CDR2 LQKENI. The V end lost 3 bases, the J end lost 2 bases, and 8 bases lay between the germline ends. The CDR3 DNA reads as TGTGCCAGCTCACCGGACTCCCCCTACGAGCAGTACTTC. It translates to CASSPDSPYEQYF.

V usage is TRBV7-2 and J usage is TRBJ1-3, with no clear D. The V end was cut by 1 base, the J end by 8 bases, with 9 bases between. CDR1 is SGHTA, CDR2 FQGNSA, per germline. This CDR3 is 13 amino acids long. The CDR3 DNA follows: TGTGCCAGCAGCTTAGATGAGGGCCACACCATATATTTT. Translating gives CASSLDEGHTIYF.

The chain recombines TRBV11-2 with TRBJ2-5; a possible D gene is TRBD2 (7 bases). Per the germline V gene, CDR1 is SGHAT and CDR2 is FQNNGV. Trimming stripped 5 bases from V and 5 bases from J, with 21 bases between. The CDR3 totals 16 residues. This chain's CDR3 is CASSLGLQGLLETQYF. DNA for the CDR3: TGTGCCAGCAGCCTGGGACTACAGGGTTTGTTGGAGACCCAGTACTTC.

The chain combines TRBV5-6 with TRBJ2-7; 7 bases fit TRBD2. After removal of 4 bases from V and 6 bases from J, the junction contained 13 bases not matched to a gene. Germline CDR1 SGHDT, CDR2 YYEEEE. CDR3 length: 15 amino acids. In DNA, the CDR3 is TGTGCCAGCAGCGGCCGAAGGTGGGAGGGAGGCGAGCAGTACTTC. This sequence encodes CASSGRRWEGGEQYF.

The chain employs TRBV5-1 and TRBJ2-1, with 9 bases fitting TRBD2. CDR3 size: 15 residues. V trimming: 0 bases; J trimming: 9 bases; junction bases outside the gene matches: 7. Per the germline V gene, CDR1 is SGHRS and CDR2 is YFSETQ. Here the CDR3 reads CASSLGLRGGFEQFF. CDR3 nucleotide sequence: TGCGCCAGCAGCTTGGGGTTGCGGGGGGGCTTTGAGCAGTTCTTC. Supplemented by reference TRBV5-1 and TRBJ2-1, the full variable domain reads KAGVTQTPRYLIKTRGQQVTLSCSPISGHRSVSWYQQTPGQGLQFLFEYFSETQRNKGNFPGRFSGRQFSNSRSEMNVSTLELGDSALYLCASSLGLRGGFEQFFGPGTRLTVL.

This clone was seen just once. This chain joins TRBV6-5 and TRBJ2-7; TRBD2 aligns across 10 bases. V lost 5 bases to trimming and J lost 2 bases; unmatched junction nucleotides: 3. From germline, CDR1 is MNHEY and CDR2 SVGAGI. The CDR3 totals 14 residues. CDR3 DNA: TGTGCCAGCAGTCTAGCGGGGGCCGCCTACGAGCAGTACTTC. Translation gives CASSLAGAAYEQYF.

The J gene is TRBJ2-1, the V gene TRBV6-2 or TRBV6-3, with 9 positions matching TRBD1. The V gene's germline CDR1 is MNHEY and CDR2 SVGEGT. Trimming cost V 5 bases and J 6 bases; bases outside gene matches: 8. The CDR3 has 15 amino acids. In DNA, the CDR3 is TGTGCCAGCAGTCCCGGCAGGACAGGGGCCAATGAGCAGTTCTTC. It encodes CASSPGRTGANEQFF.

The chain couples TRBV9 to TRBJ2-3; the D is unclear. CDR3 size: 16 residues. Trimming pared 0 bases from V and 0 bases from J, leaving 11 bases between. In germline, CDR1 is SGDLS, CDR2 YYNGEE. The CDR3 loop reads CASSVASGQSTDTQYF. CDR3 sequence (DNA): TGTGCCAGCAGCGTAGCAAGTGGCCAAAGCACAGATACGCAGTATTTT.

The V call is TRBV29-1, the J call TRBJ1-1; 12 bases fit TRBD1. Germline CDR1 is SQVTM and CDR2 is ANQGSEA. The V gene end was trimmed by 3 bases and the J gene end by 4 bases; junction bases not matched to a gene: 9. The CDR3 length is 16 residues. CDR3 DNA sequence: TGCAGCGTTGAGGGACAGGGGGCAAGAAGGCGCACTGAAGCTTTCTTT. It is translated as CSVEGQGARRRTEAFF. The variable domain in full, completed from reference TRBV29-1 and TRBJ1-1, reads SAVISQKPSRDICQRGTSLTIQCQVDSQVTMMFWYRQQPGQSLTLIATANQGSEATYESGFVIDKFPISRPNLTFSTLTVSNMSPEDSSIYLCSVEGQGARRRTEAFFGQGTRLTVV.

CDR3 in DNA: TGTGCCAGCAGTTACTCACTACGGGCAGATACGCAGTATTTT. Translating it yields CASSYSLRADTQYF. This chain uses TRBV6-5 with TRBJ2-3; D not resolved. The germline gives CDR1 MNHEY, CDR2 SVGAGI. Trimming took 0 bases from V and 4 from J, leaving 8 bases between them. CDR3 length: 14 residues.

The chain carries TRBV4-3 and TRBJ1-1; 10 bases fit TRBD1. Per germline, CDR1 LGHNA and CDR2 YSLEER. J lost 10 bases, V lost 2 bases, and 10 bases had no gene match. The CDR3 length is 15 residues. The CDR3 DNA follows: TGCGCCAGCAGCCAACGGACAGGGGGGCTTCGGAGAGCTTTCTTT. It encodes CASSQRTGGLRRAFF.

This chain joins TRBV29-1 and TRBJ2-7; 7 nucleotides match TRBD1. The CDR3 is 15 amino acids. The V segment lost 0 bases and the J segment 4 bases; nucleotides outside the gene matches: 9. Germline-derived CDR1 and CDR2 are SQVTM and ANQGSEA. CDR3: CSVEDLEGAEYEQYF. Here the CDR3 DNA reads TGCAGCGTTGAAGATCTTGAGGGGGCGGAGTACGAGCAGTACTTC.

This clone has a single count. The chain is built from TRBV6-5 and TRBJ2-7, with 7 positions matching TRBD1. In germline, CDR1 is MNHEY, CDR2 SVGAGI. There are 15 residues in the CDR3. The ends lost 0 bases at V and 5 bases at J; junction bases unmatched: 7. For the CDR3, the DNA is TGTGCCAGCAGTTACTCGCGGACAGGTCCCCACGAGCAGTACTTC. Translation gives CASSYSRTGPHEQYF.

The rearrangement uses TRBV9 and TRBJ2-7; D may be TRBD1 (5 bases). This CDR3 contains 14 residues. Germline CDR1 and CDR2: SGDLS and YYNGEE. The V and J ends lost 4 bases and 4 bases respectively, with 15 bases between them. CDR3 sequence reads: CASSPGQATYEQYF. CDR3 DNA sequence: TGTGCCAGCAGCCCAGGGCAGGCAACTTACGAGCAGTACTTC.

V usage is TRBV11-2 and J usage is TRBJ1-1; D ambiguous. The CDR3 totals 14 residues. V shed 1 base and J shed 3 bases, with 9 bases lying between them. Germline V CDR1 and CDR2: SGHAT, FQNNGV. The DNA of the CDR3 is TGTGCCAGCAGCTTAGCCGTTTCCTACACTGAAGCTTTCTTT. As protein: CASSLAVSYTEAFF.